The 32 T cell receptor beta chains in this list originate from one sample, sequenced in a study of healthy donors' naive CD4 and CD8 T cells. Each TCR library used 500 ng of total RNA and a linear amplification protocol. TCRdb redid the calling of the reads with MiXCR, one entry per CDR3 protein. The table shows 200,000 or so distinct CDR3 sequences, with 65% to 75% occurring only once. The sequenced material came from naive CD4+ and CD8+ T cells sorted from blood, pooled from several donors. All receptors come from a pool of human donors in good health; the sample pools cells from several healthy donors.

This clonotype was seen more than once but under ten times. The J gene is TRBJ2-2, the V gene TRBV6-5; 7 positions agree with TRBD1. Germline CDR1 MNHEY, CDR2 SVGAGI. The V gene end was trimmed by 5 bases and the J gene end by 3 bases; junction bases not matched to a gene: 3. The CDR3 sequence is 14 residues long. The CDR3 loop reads CASSTGVDTGELFF. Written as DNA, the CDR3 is TGTGCCAGCAGTACAGGGGTGGACACCGGGGAGCTGTTTTTT.

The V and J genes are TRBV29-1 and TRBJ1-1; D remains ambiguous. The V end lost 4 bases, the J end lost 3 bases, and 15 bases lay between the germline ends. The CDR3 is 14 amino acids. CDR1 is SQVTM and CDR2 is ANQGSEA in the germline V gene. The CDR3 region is CSVAPGRLDTEAFF. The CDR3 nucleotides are TGCAGCGTTGCTCCTGGACGGTTGGACACTGAAGCTTTCTTT.

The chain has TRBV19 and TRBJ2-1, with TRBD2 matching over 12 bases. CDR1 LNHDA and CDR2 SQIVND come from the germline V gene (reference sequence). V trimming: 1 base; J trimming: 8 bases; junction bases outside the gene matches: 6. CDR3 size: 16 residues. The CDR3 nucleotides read TGTGCCAGTAGTATAGTCGGACTAGCGGGGTACGATGAGCAGTTCTTC. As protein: CASSIVGLAGYDEQFF. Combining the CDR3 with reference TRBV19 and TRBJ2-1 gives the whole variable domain DGGITQSPKYLFRKEGQNVTLSCEQNLNHDAMYWYRQDPGQGLRLIYYSQIVNDFQKGDIAEGYSVSREKKESFPLTVTSAQKNPTAFYLCASSIVGLAGYDEQFFGPGTRLTVL.

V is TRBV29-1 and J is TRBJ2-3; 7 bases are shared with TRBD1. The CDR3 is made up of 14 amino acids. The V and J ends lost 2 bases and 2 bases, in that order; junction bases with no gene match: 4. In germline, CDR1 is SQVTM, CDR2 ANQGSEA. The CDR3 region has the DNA TGCAGCGTTGAACCGGGACAGTACACAGATACGCAGTATTTT. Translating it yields CSVEPGQYTDTQYF.

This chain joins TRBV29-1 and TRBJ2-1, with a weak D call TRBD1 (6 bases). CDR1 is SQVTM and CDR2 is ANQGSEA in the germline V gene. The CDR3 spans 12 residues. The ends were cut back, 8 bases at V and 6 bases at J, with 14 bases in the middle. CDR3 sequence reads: CSTGTSLNEQFF. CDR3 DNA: TGCAGCACCGGGACATCTCTCAATGAGCAGTTCTTC.

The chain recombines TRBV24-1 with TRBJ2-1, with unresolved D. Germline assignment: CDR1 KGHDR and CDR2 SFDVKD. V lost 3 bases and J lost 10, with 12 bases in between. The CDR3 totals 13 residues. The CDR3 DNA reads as TGTGCCACCAGTGATGGTGCGACCACGGAGCAGTTCTTC. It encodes CATSDGATTEQFF.

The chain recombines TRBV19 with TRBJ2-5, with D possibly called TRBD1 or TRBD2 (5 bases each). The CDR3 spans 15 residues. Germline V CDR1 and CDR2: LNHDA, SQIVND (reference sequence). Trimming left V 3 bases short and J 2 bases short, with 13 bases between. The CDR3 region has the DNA TGTGCCAGTAGTATGACCGGGACCGGACAAGAGACCCAGTACTTC. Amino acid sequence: CASSMTGTGQETQYF.

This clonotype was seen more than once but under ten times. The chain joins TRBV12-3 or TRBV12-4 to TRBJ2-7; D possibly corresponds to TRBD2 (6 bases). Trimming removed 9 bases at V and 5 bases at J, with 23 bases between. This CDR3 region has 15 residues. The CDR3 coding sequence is TGTGCCAGTCAGGAGGGGCCCCCCGGTTCCCACGAGCAGTACTTC. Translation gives CASQEGPPGSHEQYF.

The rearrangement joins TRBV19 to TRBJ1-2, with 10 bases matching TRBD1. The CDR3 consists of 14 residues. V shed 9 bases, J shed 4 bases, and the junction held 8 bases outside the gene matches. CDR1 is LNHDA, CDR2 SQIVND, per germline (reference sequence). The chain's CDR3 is CASQLTGGVYGYTF. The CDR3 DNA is TGTGCCAGCCAATTGACAGGGGGCGTCTATGGCTACACCTTC.

The CDR3 DNA is TGTGCCAGCAGTTTATCGGGTACCATCAATCAGCCCCAGCATTTT. This sequence encodes CASSLSGTINQPQHF. The chain carries TRBV12-3 or TRBV12-4 and TRBJ1-5, with no clear D. The CDR3 spans 15 residues. V was trimmed by 2 bases and J by 3 bases, leaving 11 bases between them.

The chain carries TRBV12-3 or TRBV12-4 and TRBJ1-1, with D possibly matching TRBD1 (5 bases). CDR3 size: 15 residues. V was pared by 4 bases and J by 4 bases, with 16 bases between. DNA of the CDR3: TGTGCCAGCAGTTCCAACCTGGGGGAGCGCACTGAAGCTTTCTTT. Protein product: CASSSNLGERTEAFF.

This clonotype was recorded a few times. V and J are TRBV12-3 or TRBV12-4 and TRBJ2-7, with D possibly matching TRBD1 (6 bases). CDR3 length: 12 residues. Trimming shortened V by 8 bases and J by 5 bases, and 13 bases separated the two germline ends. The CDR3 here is CASARGRNEQYF. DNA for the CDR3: TGTGCCAGCGCCAGGGGCAGGAACGAGCAGTACTTC.

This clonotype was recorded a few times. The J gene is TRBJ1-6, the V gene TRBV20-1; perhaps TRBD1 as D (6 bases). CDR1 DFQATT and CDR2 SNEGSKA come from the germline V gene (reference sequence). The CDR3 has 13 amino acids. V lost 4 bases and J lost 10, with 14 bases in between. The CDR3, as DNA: TGCAGTGCTACCAGGGGAAGGACCTCACCCCTCCACTTT. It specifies CSATRGRTSPLHF.

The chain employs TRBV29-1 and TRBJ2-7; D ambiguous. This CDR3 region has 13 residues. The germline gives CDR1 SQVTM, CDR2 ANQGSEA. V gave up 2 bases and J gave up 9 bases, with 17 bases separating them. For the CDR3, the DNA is TGCAGCGTTGAAACTAAGCCGACCTCGATGCAGTACTTC. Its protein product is CSVETKPTSMQYF.

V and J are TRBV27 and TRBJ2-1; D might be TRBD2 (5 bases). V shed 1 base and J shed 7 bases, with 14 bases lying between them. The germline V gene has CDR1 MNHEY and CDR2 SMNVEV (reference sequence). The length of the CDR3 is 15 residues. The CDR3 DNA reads TGTGCCAGCAGTTTATGGGCTAGCAAGGTGAATGAGCAGTTCTTC. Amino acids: CASSLWASKVNEQFF.

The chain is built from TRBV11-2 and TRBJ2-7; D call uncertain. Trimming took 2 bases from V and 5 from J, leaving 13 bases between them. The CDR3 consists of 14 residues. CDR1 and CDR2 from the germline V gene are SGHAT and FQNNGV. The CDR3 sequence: CASSLRSSVNEQYF. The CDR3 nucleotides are TGTGCCAGCAGCTTAAGGTCGTCTGTCAACGAGCAGTACTTC.

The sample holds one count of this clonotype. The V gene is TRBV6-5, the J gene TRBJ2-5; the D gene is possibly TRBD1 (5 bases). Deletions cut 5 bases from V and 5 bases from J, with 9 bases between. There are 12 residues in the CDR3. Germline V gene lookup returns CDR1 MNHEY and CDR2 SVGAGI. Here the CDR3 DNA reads TGTGCCAGCAGTCTCAACAGGGAGACCCAGTACTTC. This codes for CASSLNRETQYF.

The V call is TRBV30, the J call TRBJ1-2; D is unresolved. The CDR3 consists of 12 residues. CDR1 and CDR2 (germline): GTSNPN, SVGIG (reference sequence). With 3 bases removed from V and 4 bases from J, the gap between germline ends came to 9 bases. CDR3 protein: CAWSPDGYGYTF. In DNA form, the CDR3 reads TGTGCCTGGAGCCCCGACGGCTATGGCTACACCTTC.

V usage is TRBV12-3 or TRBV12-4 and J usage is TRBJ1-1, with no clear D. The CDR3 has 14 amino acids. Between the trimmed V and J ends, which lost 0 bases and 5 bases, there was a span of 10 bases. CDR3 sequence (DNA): TGTGCCAGCAGTTTAGCGCTGGGCGGGACTGAAGCTTTCTTT. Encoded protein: CASSLALGGTEAFF.

Written as DNA, the CDR3 is TGTGCCATCAGTGAGGGACTAGCTGCTGACGAGCAGTACGTC. This translates into CAISEGLAADEQYV. The chain employs TRBV10-3 and TRBJ2-7, with 8 bases lining up with TRBD2. The V and J ends lost 2 bases and 5 bases, in that order; junction bases with no gene match: 5. The CDR3 covers 14 residues. Germline lookup yields CDR1 ENHRY and CDR2 SYGVKD.

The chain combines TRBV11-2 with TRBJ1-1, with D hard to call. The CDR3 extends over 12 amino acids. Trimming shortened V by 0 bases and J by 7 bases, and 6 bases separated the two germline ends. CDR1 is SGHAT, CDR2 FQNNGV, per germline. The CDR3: CASSLETYEAFF. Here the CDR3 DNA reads TGTGCCAGCAGCTTAGAAACATATGAAGCTTTCTTT.

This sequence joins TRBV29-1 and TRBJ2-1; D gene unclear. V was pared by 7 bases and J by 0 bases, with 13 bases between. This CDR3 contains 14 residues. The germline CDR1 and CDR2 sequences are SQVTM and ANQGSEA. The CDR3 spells CSATTKSSYNEQFF. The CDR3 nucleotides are TGCAGCGCTACGACGAAGAGCTCCTACAATGAGCAGTTCTTC.

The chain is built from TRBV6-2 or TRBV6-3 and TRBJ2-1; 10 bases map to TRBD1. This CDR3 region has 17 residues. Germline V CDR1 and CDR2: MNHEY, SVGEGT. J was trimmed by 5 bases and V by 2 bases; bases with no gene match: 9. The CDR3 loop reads CASSYKRDRGFDNEQFF. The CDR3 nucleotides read TGTGCCAGCAGTTACAAGCGGGACAGGGGCTTCGACAATGAGCAGTTCTTC.

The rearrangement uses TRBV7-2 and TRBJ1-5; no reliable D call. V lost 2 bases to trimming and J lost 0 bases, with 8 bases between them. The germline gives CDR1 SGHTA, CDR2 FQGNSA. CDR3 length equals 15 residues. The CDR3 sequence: CASSLNSYSNQPQHF. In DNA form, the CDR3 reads TGTGCCAGCAGCTTAAACAGTTATAGCAATCAGCCCCAGCATTTT.

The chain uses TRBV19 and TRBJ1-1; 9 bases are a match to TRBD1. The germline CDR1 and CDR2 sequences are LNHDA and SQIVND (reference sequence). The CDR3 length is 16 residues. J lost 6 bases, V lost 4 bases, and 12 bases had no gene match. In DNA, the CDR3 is TGTGCCAGTAGTACCCTTTTCGGACAGGGGAATCCTGAAGCTTTCTTT. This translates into CASSTLFGQGNPEAFF.

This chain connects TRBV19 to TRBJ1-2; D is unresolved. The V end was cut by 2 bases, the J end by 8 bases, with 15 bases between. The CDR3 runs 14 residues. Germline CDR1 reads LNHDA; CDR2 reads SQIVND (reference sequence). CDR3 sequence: CASSITLTEYGYTF. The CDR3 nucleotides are TGTGCCAGTAGTATAACTTTAACAGAGTACGGCTACACCTTC.

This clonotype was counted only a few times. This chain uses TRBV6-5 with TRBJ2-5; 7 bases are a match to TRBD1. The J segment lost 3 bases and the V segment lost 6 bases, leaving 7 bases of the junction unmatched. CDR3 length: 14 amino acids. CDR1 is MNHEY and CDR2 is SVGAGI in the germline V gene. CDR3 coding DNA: TGTGCCAGCAGAGGGGACAGATACGAAGAGACCCAGTACTTC. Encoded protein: CASRGDRYEETQYF.

CDR3 residues: CASTMTGQGEQYF. The CDR3 DNA is TGTGCCAGCACCATGACCGGTCAAGGGGAGCAGTACTTC. This sequence joins TRBV2 and TRBJ2-7, with D uncertain. Germline assignment: CDR1 SNHLY and CDR2 FYNNEI. CDR3 length: 13 amino acids. The germline V and J ends were trimmed by 7 bases and 7 bases, with 17 bases remaining between them.

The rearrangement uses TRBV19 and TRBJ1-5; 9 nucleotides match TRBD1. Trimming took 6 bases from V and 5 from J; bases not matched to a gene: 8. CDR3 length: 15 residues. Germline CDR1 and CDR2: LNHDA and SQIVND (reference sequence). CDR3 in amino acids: CASRRDREGDQPQHF. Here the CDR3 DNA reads TGTGCCAGTAGGAGGGACAGGGAAGGCGATCAGCCCCAGCATTTT.

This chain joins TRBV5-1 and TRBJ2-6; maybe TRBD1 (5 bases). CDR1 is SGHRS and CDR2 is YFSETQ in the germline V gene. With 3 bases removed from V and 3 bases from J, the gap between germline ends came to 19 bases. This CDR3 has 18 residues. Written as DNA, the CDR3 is TGCGCCAGCAGCTGGATGACAGCAACTGTAAATGGGGCCAACGTCCTGACTTTC. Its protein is CASSWMTATVNGANVLTF.

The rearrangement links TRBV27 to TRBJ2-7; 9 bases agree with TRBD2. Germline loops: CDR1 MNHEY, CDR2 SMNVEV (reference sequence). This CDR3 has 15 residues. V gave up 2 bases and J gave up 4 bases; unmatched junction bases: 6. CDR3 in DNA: TGTGCCAGCAGTTTAGGCCCTAGCGGGAATTACGAGCAGTACTTC. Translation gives CASSLGPSGNYEQYF.

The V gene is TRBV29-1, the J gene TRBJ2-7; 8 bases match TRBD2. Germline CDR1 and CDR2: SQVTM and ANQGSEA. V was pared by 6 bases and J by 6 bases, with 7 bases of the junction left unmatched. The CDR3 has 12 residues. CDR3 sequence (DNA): TGCAGCGTAGTAGCGGGAACCGTCGAGCAGTACTTC. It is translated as CSVVAGTVEQYF.